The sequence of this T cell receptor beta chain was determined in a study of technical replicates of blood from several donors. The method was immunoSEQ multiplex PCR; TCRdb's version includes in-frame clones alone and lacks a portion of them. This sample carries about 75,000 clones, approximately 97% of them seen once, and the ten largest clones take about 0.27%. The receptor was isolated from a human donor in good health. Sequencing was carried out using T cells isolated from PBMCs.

The CDR3 DNA reads TGTGCCAGCAGCTTTTCGACTAGCGGGTTTTCCTACGAGCAGTACTTC. It translates to CASSFSTSGFSYEQYF. The chain has TRBV5-6 and TRBJ2-7; the match to TRBD2 covers 10 bases. Germline V lookup: CDR1 SGHDT, CDR2 YYEEEE. This CDR3 is 16 amino acids long. The V and J ends lost 2 bases and 1 base, in that order; junction bases with no gene match: 6.